A single sample is the source of the 3 T cell receptor beta chains below, sequenced in a study of blood T cell repertoires in COVID-19. The protocol was immunoSEQ multiplex PCR, while the TCRdb copy is restricted to in-frame clones and leaves out a portion. The repertoire holds roughly 150,000 clones, with nearly 85% as singletons. Sequencing input: PBMCs or T cells enriched from blood (not recorded which). Receptors were obtained from a man between 45 and 60 years old in a cohort exposed to, infected with or recovered from COVID-19 (not recorded which).

This clone was observed a few times. The chain carries TRBV4-1 and TRBJ2-2, with 8 bases fitting TRBD1. The CDR3 is 14 amino acids. Germline-derived CDR1 and CDR2 are MGHRA and YSYEKL. V lost 1 base, J lost 7 bases, and 2 bases stayed unmatched. This chain's CDR3 is CASSQAGGFGELFF. For the CDR3, the DNA is TGCGCCAGCAGCCAAGCAGGGGGCTTCGGGGAGCTGTTTTTT.

This clone was counted between two and nine times. The chain combines TRBV13 with TRBJ2-1; tentatively, D is TRBD2 (5 bases). The CDR3 extends over 15 amino acids. Germline V gene sequence: CDR1 PRHDT, CDR2 FYEKMQ (reference sequence). Trimming took 4 bases from V and 4 from J, leaving 14 bases between them. Written as DNA, the CDR3 is TGTGCCAGCAGCTCGCGGACTGGGCTTTACAATGAGCAGTTCTTC. Amino acids: CASSSRTGLYNEQFF.

This chain connects TRBV7-3 to TRBJ2-1, with 8 bases that match TRBD2. This CDR3 spans 14 amino acids. Germline assignment: CDR1 SGHTA and CDR2 FQGTGA. V gave up 5 bases and J gave up 9 bases; unmatched junction bases: 9. The CDR3: CASSSGGRSGEQFF. CDR3 nucleotide sequence: TGTGCCAGCAGCAGCGGGGGACGCTCGGGTGAGCAGTTCTTC.